The entry below gives a single T cell receptor beta chain sequence along with its context. The sample originates from a study of blood T cell repertoires in COVID-19. Study background: Acute and convalescent COVID-19 samples came from the United States, Italy and Spain. PBMCs, B-cell-depleted T cells, or T cells provided the cDNA or gDNA that made up the material.

The CDR3 is 16 residues long. Deletions cut 1 base from V and 3 bases from J, with 12 bases between. CDR1 and CDR2 (germline): MGHDK, SYGVNS. In the original processing: Nucleated cell number was recorded as an estimate derived from reference gene primer amplification. Assay used: immunoSEQ multiplex PCR; TCRdb lists only in-frame clones, some missing. That table furnishes V, J and clone size, whereas the DNA furnished D and trimming. The data show about 91,000 clones, with more than 70% seen just once and approximately 25% held by the top ten. This sequence joins TRBV25-1 and TRBJ2-2, with a possible D match to TRBD2 (6 bases). The sequenced material came from peripheral blood. The receptor was derived from a man aged 65 to 79 with acute or convalescent COVID-19. Here the CDR3 reads CASSEFGGADTGELFF. The CDR3 DNA sequence: TGTGCCAGCAGTGAATTCGGAGGGGCCGACACCGGGGAGCTGTTTTTT.